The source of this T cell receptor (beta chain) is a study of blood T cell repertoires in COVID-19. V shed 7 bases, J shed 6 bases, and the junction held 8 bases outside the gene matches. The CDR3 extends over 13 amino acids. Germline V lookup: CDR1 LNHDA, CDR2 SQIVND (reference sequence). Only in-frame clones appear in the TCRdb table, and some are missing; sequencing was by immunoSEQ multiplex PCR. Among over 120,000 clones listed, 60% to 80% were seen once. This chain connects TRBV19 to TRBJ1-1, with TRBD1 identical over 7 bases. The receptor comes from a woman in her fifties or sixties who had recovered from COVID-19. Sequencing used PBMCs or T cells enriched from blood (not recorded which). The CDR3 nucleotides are TGTGCCAGTACCTCCGGACAGGACTCTGAAGCTTTCTTT. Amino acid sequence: CASTSGQDSEAFF.